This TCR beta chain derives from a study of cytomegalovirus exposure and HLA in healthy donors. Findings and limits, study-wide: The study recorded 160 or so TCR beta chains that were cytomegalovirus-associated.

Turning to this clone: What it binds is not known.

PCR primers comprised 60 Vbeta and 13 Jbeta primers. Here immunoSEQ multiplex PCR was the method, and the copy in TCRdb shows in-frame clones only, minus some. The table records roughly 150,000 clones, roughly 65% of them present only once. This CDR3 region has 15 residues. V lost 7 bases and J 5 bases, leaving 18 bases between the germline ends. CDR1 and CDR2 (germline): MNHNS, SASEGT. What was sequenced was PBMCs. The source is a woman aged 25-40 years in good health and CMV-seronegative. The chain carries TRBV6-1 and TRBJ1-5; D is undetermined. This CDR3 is CASIAVGGWDQPQHF. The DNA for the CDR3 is TGTGCCAGCATCGCCGTAGGAGGGTGGGATCAGCCCCAGCATTTT.